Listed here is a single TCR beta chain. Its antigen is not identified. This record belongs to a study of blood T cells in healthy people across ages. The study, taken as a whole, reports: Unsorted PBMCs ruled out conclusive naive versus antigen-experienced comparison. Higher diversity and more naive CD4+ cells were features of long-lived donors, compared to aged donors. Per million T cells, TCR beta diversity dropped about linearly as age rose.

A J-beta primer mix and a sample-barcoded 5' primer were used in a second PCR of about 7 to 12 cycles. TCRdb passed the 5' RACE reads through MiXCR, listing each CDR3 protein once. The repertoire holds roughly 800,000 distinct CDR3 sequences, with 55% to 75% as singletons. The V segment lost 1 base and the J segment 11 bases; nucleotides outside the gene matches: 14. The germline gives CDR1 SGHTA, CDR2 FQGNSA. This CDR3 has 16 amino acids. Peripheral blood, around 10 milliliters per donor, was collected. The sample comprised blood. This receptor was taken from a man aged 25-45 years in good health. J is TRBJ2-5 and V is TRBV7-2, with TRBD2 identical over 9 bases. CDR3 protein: CASSLEFSGGYNEQYF. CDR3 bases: TGTGCCAGCAGCTTAGAGTTTAGCGGGGGTTACAATGAGCAGTACTTC. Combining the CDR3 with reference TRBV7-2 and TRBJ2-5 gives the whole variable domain GAGVSQSPSNKVTEKGKDVELRCDPISGHTALYWYRQSLGQGLEFLIYFQGNSAPDKSGLPSDRFSAERTGGSVSTLTIQRTQQEDSAVYLCASSLEFSGGYNEQYFGPGTRLLVL.